What follows are 7 T cell receptor beta chains derived from one specimen sequenced in a study of blood T cell repertoires in COVID-19. Some clones are missing from TCRdb's copy, which holds only in-frame ones; the method was immunoSEQ multiplex PCR. The repertoire has a few hundred thousand clones, approximately 88% of them found once; the top ten carry over 2%. The sample was PBMCs or T cells enriched from blood (not recorded which). The receptor set was obtained from a woman aged 35 to 49 with acute COVID-19.

The chain has TRBV19 and TRBJ1-6, with D possibly being TRBD1 (6 bases). CDR3 length equals 14 residues. Germline V gene data show CDR1 as LNHDA and CDR2 as SQIVND (reference sequence). V lost 6 bases to trimming and J lost 9 bases, with 15 bases between them. CDR3 loop: CASRAGTNFSPLHF. CDR3 nucleotide sequence: TGTGCCAGTAGGGCCGGGACAAACTTTTCACCCCTCCACTTT.

V gene TRBV9 combines with J gene TRBJ1-2; possibly TRBD1 for D (6 bases). CDR3 length: 14 amino acids. Trimming stripped 0 bases from V and 4 bases from J, with 10 bases between. Germline CDR1 is SGDLS and CDR2 is YYNGEE. The CDR3 DNA sequence: TGTGCCAGCAGCGTAGACGGACAGTCCTATGGCTACACCTTC. Its protein product is CASSVDGQSYGYTF.

The gene calls are TRBV3-1 (or the pseudogene TRBV3-2) and TRBJ2-2; 9 bases line up with TRBD2. CDR3 length: 16 amino acids. J gave up 7 bases and V 5 bases, and 11 bases lay outside the gene matches. The germline V gene encodes CDR1 LGHDT and CDR2 YNNKEL (reference sequence). In DNA form, the CDR3 reads TGTGCCAGCAGCTTACGCGGGGGGGCCGAACACGGGGAGCTGTTTTTT. It specifies CASSLRGGAEHGELFF.

This chain uses TRBV3-1 (or the pseudogene TRBV3-2) with TRBJ2-3; D possibly corresponds to TRBD2 (6 bases). CDR3 length: 15 amino acids. CDR1 and CDR2 (germline): LGHDT, YNNKEL (reference sequence). Between the trimmed V and J ends, which lost 3 bases and 6 bases, there was a span of 16 bases. In DNA form, the CDR3 reads TGTGCCAGCAGCCATTATAGGGACTCACAGGATACGCAGTATTTT. The encoded protein is CASSHYRDSQDTQYF.

This rearrangement joins TRBV5-1 to TRBJ2-3; 14 bases fit TRBD2. The germline CDR1 and CDR2 sequences are SGHRS and YFSETQ. There are 14 residues in the CDR3. V was pared by 6 bases and J by 6 bases, with 3 bases of the junction left unmatched. This CDR3 is CASMTSGGADTQYF. The CDR3, as DNA: TGCGCCAGCATGACTAGCGGGGGGGCTGATACGCAGTATTTT. Combining the CDR3 with reference TRBV5-1 and TRBJ2-3 gives the whole variable domain KAGVTQTPRYLIKTRGQQVTLSCSPISGHRSVSWYQQTPGQGLQFLFEYFSETQRNKGNFPGRFSGRQFSNSRSEMNVSTLELGDSALYLCASMTSGGADTQYFGPGTRLTVL.

This clone was recorded only once. The rearrangement uses TRBV6-1 and TRBJ1-6; the D gene is possibly TRBD1 (6 bases). V was shortened by 1 base and J by 7 bases, with 11 bases between the two germline ends. Looked up from germline, CDR1 is MNHNS and CDR2 is SASEGT. The CDR3 covers 15 residues. CDR3 residues: CASSEDTGINSPLHF. CDR3 nucleotides: TGTGCCAGCAGTGAAGATACAGGGATAAATTCACCCCTCCACTTT.

The J gene is TRBJ1-5, the V gene TRBV15; no firm D call. The germline CDR1 and CDR2 sequences are LNHNV and YYDKDF (reference sequence). Trimming left V 4 bases short and J 5 bases short, with 15 bases between. The CDR3 has 15 amino acids. CDR3 protein: CATSIDTFMDQPQHF. The CDR3 DNA follows: TGTGCCACCAGCATTGACACTTTTATGGATCAGCCCCAGCATTTT.